The present T cell receptor (beta chain) was sequenced within a study of identical twins. Through template switching, a universal primer site was introduced, and the cDNA contained unique molecular identifiers. TCRdb re-derived calls from the 5' RACE reads in MiXCR, one entry per CDR3 protein. This table holds fewer than 800,000 distinct CDR3 sequences, roughly 6.6% found once. Study observations and caveats: Researchers reported weaker excess twin sharing in beta out-of-frame sequences. The more abundant beta clonotypes in cord blood had fewer insertions, and memory repertoires did not show this.

Only healthy Caucasians were enrolled as donors. This clonotype has only a few counts. Its antigen is still unknown. The same data also contributed to another study, on yellow fever vaccine responses in identical twins.

The TCR sequence derives from a woman aged 18-35 years in good health. Sequenced: PBMCs.

The CDR3 nucleotides read TGTGCCACCAGTGACACGCGGACAGGGCCAGATACGCAGTATTTT. Translating gives CATSDTRTGPDTQYF. The chain combines TRBV24-1 with TRBJ2-3, with 8 bases aligning to TRBD1. Germline trimming cut 4 bases from V and 4 bases from J; bases unmatched to any gene: 6. Germline V gives CDR1 KGHDR, CDR2 SFDVKD. The CDR3 has 15 residues.